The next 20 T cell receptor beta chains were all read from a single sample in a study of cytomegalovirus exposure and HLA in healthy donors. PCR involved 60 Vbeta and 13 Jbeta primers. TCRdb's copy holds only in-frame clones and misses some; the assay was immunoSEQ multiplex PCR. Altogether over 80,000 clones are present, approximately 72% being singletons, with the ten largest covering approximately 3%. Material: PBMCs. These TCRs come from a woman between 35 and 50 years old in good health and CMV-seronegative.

The CDR3 sequence: CASSEPRDRGSEQYF. The CDR3 DNA reads as TGTGCCAGCAGTGAACCACGGGACAGGGGTTCCGAGCAGTACTTC. This sequence joins TRBV25-1 and TRBJ2-7, with 10 bases lining up with TRBD1. Losses at the gene ends were 2 bases for V and 6 bases for J; bases not matched to a gene: 7. The CDR3 sequence is 15 residues long. In germline, CDR1 is MGHDK, CDR2 SYGVNS.

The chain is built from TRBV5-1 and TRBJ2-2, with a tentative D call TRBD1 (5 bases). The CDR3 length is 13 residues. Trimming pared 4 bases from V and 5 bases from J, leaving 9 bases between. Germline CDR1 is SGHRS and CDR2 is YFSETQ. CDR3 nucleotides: TGCGCCAGCAGCACCCAGGGTACCGGGGAGCTGTTTTTT. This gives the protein CASSTQGTGELFF.

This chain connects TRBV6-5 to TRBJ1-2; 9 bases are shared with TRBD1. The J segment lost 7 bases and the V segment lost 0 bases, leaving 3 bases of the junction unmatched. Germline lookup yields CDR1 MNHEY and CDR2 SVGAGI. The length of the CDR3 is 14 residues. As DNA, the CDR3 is TGTGCCAGCAGTTACTCCACAGGGGGCAGTGGCTACACCTTC. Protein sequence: CASSYSTGGSGYTF.

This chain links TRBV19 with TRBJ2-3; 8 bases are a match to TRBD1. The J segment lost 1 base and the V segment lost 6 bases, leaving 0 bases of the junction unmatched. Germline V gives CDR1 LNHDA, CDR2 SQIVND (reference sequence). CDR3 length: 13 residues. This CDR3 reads CASRDRGTDTQYF. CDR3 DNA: TGTGCCAGTAGGGACAGGGGCACAGATACGCAGTATTTT.

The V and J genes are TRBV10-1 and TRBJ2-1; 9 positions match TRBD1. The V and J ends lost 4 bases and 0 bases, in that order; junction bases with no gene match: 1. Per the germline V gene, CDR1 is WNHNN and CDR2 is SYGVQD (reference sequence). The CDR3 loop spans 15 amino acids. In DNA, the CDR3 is TGCGCCAGCAGTGTGACAGGGGGCTCCTACAATGAGCAGTTCTTC. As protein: CASSVTGGSYNEQFF.

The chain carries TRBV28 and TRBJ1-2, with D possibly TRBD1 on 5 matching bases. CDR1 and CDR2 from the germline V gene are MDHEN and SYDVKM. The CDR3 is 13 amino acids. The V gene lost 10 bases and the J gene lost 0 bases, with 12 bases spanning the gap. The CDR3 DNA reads TGTGCCACTCGTTCGGGGGCTAACTATGGCTACACCTTC. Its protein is CATRSGANYGYTF.

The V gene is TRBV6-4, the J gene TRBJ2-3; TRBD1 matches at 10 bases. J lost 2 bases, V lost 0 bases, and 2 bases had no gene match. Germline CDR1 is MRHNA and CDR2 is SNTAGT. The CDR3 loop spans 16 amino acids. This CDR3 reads CASSDSGQGITDTQYF. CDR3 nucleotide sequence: TGTGCCAGCAGTGACTCGGGACAGGGGATCACAGATACGCAGTATTTT.

CDR3 sequence reads: CASSEPGQGTYNEQFF. In DNA form, the CDR3 reads TGTGCCAGCAGTGAACCGGGACAGGGGACCTACAATGAGCAGTTCTTC. The chain has TRBV2 and TRBJ2-1, with 10 bases fitting TRBD1. The CDR3 runs to 16 residues. Germline assignment: CDR1 SNHLY and CDR2 FYNNEI. The V segment lost 2 bases and the J segment 2 bases; nucleotides outside the gene matches: 3.

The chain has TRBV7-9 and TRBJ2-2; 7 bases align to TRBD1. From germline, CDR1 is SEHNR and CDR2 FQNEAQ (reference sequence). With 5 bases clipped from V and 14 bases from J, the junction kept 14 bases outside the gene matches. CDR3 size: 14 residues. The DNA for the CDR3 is TGTGCCAGCAGCCAAGATCTTTACAGGGGCCTACTGTTTTTT. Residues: CASSQDLYRGLLFF.

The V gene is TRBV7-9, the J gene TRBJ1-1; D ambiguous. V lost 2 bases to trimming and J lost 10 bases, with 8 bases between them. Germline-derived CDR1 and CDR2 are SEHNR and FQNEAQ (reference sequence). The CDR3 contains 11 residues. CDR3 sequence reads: CASSLIGSAFF. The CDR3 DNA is TGTGCCAGCAGCTTAATCGGGTCAGCTTTCTTT.

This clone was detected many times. In nucleotides, the CDR3 is TGTGCCAGCAGATCGGACTGGAACCCTGGCGAGCAGTACTTC. Amino acids: CASRSDWNPGEQYF. This chain connects TRBV28 to TRBJ2-7; D possibly corresponds to TRBD2 (5 bases). Germline lookup yields CDR1 MDHEN and CDR2 SYDVKM. The CDR3 consists of 14 residues. The ends were cut back, 6 bases at V and 6 bases at J, with 18 bases in the middle.

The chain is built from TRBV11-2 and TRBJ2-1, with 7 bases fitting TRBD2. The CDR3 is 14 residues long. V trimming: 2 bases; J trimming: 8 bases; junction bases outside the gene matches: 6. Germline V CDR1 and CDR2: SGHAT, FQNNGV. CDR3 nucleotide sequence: TGTGCCAGCAGCTTACCGGGAGGAAAGTATGAGCAGTTCTTC. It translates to CASSLPGGKYEQFF.

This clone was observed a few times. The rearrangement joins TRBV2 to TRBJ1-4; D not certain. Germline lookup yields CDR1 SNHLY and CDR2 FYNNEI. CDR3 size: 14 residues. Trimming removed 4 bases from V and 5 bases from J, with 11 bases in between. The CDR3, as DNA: TGTGCCAGCAGTGCGTTTGGGCGCAATGAAAAACTGTTTTTT. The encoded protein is CASSAFGRNEKLFF.

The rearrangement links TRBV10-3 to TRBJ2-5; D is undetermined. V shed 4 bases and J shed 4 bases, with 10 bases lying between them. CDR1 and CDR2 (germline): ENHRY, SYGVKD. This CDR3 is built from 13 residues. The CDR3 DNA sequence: TGTGCCATCAGTGGAAGCCTCGCAGAGACCCAGTACTTC. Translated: CAISGSLAETQYF.

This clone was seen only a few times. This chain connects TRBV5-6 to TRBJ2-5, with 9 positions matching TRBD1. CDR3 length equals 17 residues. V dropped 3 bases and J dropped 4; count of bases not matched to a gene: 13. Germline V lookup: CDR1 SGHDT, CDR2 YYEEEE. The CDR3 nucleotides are TGTGCCAGCAGCTCCCAAGTCCGGGACAGGGCTGGAGAGACCCAGTACTTC. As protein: CASSSQVRDRAGETQYF.

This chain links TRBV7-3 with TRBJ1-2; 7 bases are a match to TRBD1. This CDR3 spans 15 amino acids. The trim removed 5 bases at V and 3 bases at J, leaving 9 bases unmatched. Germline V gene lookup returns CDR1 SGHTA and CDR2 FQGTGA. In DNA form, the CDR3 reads TGTGCCAGCAGCCCTTCGACAGGGTTGGACTATGGCTACACCTTC. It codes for CASSPSTGLDYGYTF.

The CDR3 spells CASSQDPGDQPQHF. CDR3 coding DNA: TGCGCCAGCAGCCAAGACCCCGGGGATCAGCCCCAGCATTTT. This rearrangement joins TRBV4-3 to TRBJ1-5, with D uncertain. CDR3 size: 14 residues. Trimming left V 0 bases short and J 5 bases short, with 8 bases between. Germline CDR1 and CDR2: LGHNA and YSLEER.

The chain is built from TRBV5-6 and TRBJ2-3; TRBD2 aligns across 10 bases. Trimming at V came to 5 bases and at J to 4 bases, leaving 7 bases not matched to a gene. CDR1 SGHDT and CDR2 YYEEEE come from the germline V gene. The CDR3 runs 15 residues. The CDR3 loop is CASRSKREGPDTQYF. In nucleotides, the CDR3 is TGTGCCAGCAGGTCCAAGCGGGAGGGCCCAGATACGCAGTATTTT.

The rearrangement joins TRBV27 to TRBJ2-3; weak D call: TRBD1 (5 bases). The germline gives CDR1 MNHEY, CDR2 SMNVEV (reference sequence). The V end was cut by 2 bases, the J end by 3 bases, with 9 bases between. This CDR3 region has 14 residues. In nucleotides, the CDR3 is TGTGCCAGCAGTTTACAGGGTCGGACAGATACGCAGTATTTT. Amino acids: CASSLQGRTDTQYF.

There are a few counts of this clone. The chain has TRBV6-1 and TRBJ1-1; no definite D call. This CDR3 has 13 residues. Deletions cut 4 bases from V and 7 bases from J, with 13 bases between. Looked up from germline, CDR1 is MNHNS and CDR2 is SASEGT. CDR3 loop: CASSVRVGGEAFF. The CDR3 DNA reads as TGTGCCAGCAGTGTGCGGGTTGGCGGTGAAGCTTTCTTT.